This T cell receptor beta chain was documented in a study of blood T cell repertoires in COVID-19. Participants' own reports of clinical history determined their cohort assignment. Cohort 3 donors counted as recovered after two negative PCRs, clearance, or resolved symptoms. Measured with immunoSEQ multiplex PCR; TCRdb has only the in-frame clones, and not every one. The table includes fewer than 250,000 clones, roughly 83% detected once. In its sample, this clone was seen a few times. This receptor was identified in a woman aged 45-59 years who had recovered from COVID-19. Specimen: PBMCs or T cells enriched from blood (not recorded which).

CDR3 in DNA: TGCAGCGCCCAACAGGGGACTGAAGCTTTCTTT. It codes for CSAQQGTEAFF. The gene calls are TRBV29-1 and TRBJ1-1; 7 bases are shared with TRBD1. V shed 7 bases, J shed 5 bases, and the junction held 4 bases outside the gene matches. Germline V gives CDR1 SQVTM, CDR2 ANQGSEA. The CDR3 runs to 11 residues.